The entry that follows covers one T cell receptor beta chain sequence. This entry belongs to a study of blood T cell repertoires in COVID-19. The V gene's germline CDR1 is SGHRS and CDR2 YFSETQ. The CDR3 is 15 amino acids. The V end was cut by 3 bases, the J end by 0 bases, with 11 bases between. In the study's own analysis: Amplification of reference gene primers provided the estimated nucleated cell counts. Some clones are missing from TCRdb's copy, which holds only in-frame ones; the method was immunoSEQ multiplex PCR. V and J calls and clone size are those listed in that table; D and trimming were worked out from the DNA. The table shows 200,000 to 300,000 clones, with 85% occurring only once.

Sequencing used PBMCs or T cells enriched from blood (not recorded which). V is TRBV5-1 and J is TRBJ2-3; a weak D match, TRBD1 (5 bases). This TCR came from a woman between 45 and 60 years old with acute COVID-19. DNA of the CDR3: TGCGCCAGCAGCTCCGACCAGGGTAGCACAGATACGCAGTATTTT. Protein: CASSSDQGSTDTQYF.